This T cell receptor (beta chain) comes out of a study of T-cell memory formation after mild COVID-19 (dated by TCRdb to 2020 to 2023). With regard to the full study: Most TCR sequence clusters were specific to one of the two donors. Two young, previously healthy adult volunteers, one female and one male, were included in the cohort. In a couple of donors, T-cell clones that expanded and contracted after mild COVID-19 were tracked by sequencing TCRalpha and TCRbeta repertoires over time. On the study overall, not on this receptor specifically: Contracting CD4+ clones were found mainly in CM and EM memory subsets, while CD8+ clones were enriched in EMRA. From day 15 to 85, contracting clones showed balanced CD4/CD8 phenotypes, whereas a second wave of clones that expanded from day 15 to 37 leaned towards CD4+. Only two mild cases were covered by the study, and larger cohorts that include severe cases with pre-infection samples were considered necessary. Whether the second-wave clones peaking on day 37 were SARS-CoV-2 specific was not confirmed. Some responding clones were found in pre-infection memory, which suggests that pre-existing cross-reactive memory T cells took part in the SARS-CoV-2 response.

These reads were obtained on an Illumina NovaSeq 6000. TCRalpha and TCRbeta cDNA libraries were built by 5'RACE with constant-segment primers, adding sample barcodes and unique molecular identifiers. Trizol reagent was used to extract RNA from every sample. Amplification of the libraries took two PCR steps, and the second step added a second sample barcode plus Illumina TruSeq adapters. Libraries were sequenced on an Illumina NovaSeq with 2 x 150 bp paired-end reads. The published analysis was carried out like this. The reads were demultiplexed and collapsed into UMI-guided consensus sequences using migec v1.2.7. Using mixcr v2.1.11, UMI consensuses were aligned to TRA and TRB V and J templates and then assembled into clonotypes. Clonotypes were classified as expanded or contracted when called significant by both edgeR and NoisET, with noise models trained on biological replicates. For edgeR calls, the thresholds were a false discovery rate-adjusted p below 0.01 and a log2 fold-change of 1. As an exploratory analysis of dynamics, PCA with hierarchical clustering was applied to max-normalized trajectories of the 1000 most abundant clonotypes. The CD4 or CD8 phenotype of responding clones was assigned using the separately sequenced CD4+ and CD8+ repertoires. The public sequencing data were trimmed at Q25 with fastp and processed into clonotypes with MiXCR by TCRdb, which kept only in-frame beta chains. All rows with the same CDR3 protein become a single entry with the most common DNA and genes. TCRdb assigned the V and J calls; the authors' analysis was not used. This sample lists a few hundred thousand distinct CDR3 sequences; 16% were detected once. 20% to 25% of the sample rests with the top ten.

As encoded in the germline V gene (reference sequence), CDR1 is PRHDT while CDR2 is FYEKMQ. The CDR3 contains 14 residues, cysteine and phenylalanine counted. The DNA shown is the 42-base CDR3, in frame from base 1. Here V drops 5 bases and J drops 5 bases, and the junction holds 8 bases not matched to any gene. Concerning this clonotype itself: Its antigen target is currently unknown. No much larger clonotype is one base removed from it; base qualities were not supplied.

Ficoll-Paque density gradient centrifugation was used to isolate PBMCs. The clonotype comes from a man aged 18 to 35 who had mild COVID-19 (a few samples of this study predate the infection). The sample titles of this study are shuffled in the database, so cell type and time point are left out; the donor was told from shared clones. Sequencing was performed on PBMCs or a T cell subset sorted from them (not recorded which). The rearrangement joined TRBV13 to TRBJ1-1, with 7 middle bases fitting TRBD1. The nucleotides are TGTGCCAGCAGCGTATCAGGGGGAGGAACTGAAGCTTTCTTT. This yields the protein CASSVSGGGTEAFF.